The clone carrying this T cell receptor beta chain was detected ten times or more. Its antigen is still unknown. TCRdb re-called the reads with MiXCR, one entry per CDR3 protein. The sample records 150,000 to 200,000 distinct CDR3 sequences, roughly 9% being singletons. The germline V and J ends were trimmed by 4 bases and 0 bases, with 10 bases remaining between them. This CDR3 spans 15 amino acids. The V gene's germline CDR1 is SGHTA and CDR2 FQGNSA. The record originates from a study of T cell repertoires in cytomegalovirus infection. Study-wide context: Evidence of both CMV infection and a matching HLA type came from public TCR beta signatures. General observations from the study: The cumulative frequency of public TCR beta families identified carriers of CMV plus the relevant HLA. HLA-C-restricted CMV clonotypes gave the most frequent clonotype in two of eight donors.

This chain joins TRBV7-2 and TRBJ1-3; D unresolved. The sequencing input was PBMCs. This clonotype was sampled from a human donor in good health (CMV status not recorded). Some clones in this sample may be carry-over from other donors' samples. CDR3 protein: CASSSKSTSGNTIYF. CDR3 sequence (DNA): TGTGCCAGCAGCTCGAAGAGTACCTCTGGAAACACCATATATTTT.